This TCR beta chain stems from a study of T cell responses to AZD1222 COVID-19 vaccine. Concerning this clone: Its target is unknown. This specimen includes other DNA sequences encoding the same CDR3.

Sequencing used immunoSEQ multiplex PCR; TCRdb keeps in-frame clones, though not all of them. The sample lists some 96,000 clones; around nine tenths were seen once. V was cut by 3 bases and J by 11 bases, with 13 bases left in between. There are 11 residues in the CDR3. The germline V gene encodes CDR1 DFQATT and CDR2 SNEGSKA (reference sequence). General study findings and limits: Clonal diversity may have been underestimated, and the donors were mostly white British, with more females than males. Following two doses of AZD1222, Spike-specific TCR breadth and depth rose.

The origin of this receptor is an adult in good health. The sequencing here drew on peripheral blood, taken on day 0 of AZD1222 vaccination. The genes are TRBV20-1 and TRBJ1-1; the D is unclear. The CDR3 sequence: CSASPGSEAFF. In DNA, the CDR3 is TGCAGTGCTAGCCCAGGTTCGGAGGCTTTCTTT.